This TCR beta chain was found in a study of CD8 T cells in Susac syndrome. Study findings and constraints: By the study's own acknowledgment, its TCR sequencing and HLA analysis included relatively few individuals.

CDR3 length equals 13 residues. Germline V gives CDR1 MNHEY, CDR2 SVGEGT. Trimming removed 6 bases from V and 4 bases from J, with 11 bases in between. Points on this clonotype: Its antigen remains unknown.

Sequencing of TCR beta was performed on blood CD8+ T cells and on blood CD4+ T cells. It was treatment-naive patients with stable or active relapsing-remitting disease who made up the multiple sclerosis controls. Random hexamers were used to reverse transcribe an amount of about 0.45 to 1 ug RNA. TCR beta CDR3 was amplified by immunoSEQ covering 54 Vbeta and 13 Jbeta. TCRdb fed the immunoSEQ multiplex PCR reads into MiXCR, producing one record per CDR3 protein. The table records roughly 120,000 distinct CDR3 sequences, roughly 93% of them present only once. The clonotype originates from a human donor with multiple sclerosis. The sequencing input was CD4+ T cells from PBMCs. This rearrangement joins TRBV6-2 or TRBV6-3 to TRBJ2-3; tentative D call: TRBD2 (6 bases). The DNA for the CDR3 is TGTGCCAGCAGGTTCGCGGGGTCAGATACGCAGTATTTT. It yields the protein CASRFAGSDTQYF.